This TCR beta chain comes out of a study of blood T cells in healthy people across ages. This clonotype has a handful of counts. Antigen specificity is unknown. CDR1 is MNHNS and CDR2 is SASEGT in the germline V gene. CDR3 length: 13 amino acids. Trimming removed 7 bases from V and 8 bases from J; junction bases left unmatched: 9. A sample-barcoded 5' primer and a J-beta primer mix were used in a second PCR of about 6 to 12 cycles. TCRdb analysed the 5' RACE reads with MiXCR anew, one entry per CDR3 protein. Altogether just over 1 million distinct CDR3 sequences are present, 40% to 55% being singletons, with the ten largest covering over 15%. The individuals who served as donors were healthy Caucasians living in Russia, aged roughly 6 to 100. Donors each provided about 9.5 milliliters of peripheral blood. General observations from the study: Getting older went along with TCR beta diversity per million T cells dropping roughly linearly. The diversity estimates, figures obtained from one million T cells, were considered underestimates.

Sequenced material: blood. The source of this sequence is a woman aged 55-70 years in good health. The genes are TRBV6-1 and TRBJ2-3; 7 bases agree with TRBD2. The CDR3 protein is CASKTSAGATQYF. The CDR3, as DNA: TGTGCCAGCAAAACTAGCGCTGGGGCTACGCAGTATTTT.